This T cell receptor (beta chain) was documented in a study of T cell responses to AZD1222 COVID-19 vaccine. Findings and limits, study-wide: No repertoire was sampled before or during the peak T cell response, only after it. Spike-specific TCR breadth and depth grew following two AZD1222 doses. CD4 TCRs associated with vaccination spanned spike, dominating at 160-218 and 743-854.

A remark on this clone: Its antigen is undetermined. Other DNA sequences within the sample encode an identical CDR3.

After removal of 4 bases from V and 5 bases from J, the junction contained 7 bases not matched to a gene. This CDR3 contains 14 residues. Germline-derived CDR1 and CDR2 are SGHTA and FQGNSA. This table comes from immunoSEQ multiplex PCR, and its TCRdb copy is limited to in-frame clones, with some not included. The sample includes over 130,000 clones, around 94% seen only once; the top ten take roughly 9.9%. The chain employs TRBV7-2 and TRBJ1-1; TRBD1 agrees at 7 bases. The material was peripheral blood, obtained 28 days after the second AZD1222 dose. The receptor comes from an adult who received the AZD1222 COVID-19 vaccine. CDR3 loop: CASSSVRGGTEAFF. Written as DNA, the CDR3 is TGTGCCAGCAGCTCCGTCAGGGGGGGAACTGAAGCTTTCTTT.